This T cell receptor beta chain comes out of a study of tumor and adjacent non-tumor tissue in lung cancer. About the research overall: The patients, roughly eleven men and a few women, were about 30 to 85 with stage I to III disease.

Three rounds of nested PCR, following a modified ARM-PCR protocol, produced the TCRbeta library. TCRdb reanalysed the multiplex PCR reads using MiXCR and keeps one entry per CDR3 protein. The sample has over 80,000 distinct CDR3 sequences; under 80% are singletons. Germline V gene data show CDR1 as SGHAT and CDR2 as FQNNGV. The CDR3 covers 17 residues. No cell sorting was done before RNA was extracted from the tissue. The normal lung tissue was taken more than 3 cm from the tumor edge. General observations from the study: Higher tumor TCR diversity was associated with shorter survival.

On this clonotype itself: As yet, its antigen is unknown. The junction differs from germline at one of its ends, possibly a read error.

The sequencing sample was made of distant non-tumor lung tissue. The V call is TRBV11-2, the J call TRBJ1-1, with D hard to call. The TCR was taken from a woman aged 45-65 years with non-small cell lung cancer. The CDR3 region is CVSSLGGPKGMNTEAFF. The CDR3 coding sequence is TGTGTCAGCAGCTTAGGTGGGCCCAAAGGTATGAATACTGAAGCTTTCTTT.